A single sample gave rise to the 8 T cell receptor beta chains below, sequenced in a study of radiation and T cells in renal cell carcinoma. Time point defined: blood 2 weeks post-SBRT. Treatment reported: 15 Gy SBRT to primary tumor, nephrectomy 4 weeks later. The method was immunoSEQ multiplex PCR; TCRdb's version includes in-frame clones alone and lacks a portion of them. The data hold some 120,000 clones, with more than 75% observed a single time. This sample comprised blood, obtained from a patient whose treatment included radiotherapy and nephrectomy. The receptor source for this set is a woman in her 70s with renal cell carcinoma.

This clone has just a few counts. This chain uses TRBV6-1 with TRBJ2-2; TRBD1 is a possible D gene (6 bases). Per germline, CDR1 MNHNS and CDR2 SASEGT. CDR3 length: 14 amino acids. Trimming took off 7 bases at V and 6 bases at J, with 15 bases between the two ends. CDR3 in DNA: TGTGCCAGCATCCCAATGGGGGCGTCCGGGGAGCTGTTTTTT. Amino acids: CASIPMGASGELFF.

This clone was recorded only once. The chain employs TRBV5-1 and TRBJ1-3, with TRBD1 as a possible D gene (6 bases). Germline CDR1 reads SGHRS; CDR2 reads YFSETQ. The CDR3 length is 16 residues. The V and J ends lost 0 bases and 0 bases respectively, with 10 bases between them. Written as DNA, the CDR3 is TGCGCCAGCAGCTTGGTCGGGGGGGCCTCTGGAAACACCATATATTTT. Encoded protein: CASSLVGGASGNTIYF.

The genes are TRBV27 and TRBJ1-6; no firm D call. The germline gives CDR1 MNHEY, CDR2 SMNVEV (reference sequence). CDR3 length: 16 residues. Trimming pared 4 bases from V and 10 bases from J, leaving 20 bases between. In DNA form, the CDR3 reads TGTGCCAGCAGTTCCTCCGATCCCCTGCTTCGGTCACCCCTCCACTTT. Protein: CASSSSDPLLRSPLHF.

The chain joins TRBV5-1 to TRBJ1-2, with D unresolved. Germline CDR1 SGHRS, CDR2 YFSETQ. V was trimmed by 0 bases and J by 4 bases, leaving 10 bases between them. The CDR3 runs 14 residues. CDR3 residues: CASSLEEPPYGYTF. The CDR3 nucleotides are TGCGCCAGCAGCTTGGAGGAGCCGCCCTATGGCTACACCTTC.

CDR3 residues: CAWSVLGVNTEAFF. The CDR3 DNA is TGTGCCTGGAGTGTCCTGGGGGTGAACACTGAAGCTTTCTTT. The chain carries TRBV30 and TRBJ1-1; D is perhaps TRBD1 (5 bases). Germline V lookup: CDR1 GTSNPN, CDR2 SVGIG (reference sequence). The V end lost 0 bases, the J end lost 0 bases, and 8 bases lay between the germline ends. The CDR3 has 14 residues.

The chain joins TRBV7-9 to TRBJ2-3, with a weak D call TRBD2 (5 bases). The CDR3 totals 13 residues. Germline lookup yields CDR1 SEHNR and CDR2 FQNEAQ (reference sequence). V lost 2 bases and J 6 bases, leaving 9 bases between the germline ends. The CDR3: CASSLSSPDTQYF. The DNA of the CDR3 is TGTGCCAGCAGCTTATCTAGCCCCGATACGCAGTATTTT. The full variable domain, with the rest looked up from reference TRBV7-9 and TRBJ2-3, is DTGVSQNPRHKITKRGQNVTFRCDPISEHNRLYWYRQTLGQGPEFLTYFQNEAQLEKSRLLSDRFSAERPKGSFSTLEIQRTEQGDSAMYLCASSLSSPDTQYFGPGTRLTVL.

This clone has a handful of counts. This rearrangement joins TRBV5-4 to TRBJ1-1; TRBD1 is a possible D gene (6 bases). CDR1 is SGHNT, CDR2 YYREEE, per germline (reference sequence). V lost 0 bases, J lost 9 bases, and 15 bases lay in between. The CDR3 has 14 residues. The CDR3 sequence is CASSLADTRGKAFF. DNA for the CDR3: TGTGCCAGCAGCTTGGCGGACACCAGGGGTAAAGCTTTCTTT.

The V and J genes are TRBV6-1 and TRBJ2-3; 8 bases map to TRBD1. Losses at the gene ends were 4 bases for V and 2 bases for J; bases not matched to a gene: 5. There are 15 residues in the CDR3. Germline V gene lookup returns CDR1 MNHNS and CDR2 SASEGT. CDR3 region: CASSVDRVHTDTQYF. The CDR3 coding sequence is TGTGCCAGCAGTGTGGACAGGGTCCACACAGATACGCAGTATTTT.